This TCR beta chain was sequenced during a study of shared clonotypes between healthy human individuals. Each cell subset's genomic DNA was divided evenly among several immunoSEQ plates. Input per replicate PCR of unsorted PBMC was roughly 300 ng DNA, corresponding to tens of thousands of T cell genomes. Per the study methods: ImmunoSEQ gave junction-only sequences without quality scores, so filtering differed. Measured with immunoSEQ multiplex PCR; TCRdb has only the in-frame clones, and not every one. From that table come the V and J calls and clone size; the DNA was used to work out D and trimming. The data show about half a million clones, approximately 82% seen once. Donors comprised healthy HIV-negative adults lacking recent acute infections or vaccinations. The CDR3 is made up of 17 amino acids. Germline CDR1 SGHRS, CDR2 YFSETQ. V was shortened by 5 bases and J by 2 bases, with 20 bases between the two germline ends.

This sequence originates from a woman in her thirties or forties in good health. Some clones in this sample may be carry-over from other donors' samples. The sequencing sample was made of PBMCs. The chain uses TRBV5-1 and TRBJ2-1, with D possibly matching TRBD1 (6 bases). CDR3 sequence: CASSIGPTGSAYNEQFF. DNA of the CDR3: TGCGCCAGCAGTATCGGGCCAACAGGGTCTGCCTACAATGAGCAGTTCTTC.